This TCR beta chain comes out of a study of shared clonotypes between healthy human individuals. A CD45RA-negative memory subset and a CD45RA+ naive subset were separated from the CD4+ cells. On this clone: Its antigen is currently unknown.

Sequencing used immunoSEQ multiplex PCR; TCRdb keeps in-frame clones, though not all of them. In the table there are some 1.5 million clones, 98% of which are singletons. Study results and caveats: The sampled material consisted only of blood, and tissue repertoires are likely to differ.

CDR3 length: 15 amino acids. Trimming stripped 2 bases from V and 3 bases from J, with 13 bases between. Germline lookup yields CDR1 MNHNS and CDR2 SASEGT. The material sequenced was naive CD4+ T cells sorted from blood. Subset of the sample: CD45RA+ positively selected. The chain links TRBV6-1 to TRBJ1-2, with D maybe TRBD1 (6 bases). The TCR was taken from a man younger than 45 in good health. This CDR3 is CASSEFRGAYYGYTF. The CDR3 DNA is TGTGCCAGCAGTGAATTTAGGGGGGCCTACTATGGCTACACCTTC.